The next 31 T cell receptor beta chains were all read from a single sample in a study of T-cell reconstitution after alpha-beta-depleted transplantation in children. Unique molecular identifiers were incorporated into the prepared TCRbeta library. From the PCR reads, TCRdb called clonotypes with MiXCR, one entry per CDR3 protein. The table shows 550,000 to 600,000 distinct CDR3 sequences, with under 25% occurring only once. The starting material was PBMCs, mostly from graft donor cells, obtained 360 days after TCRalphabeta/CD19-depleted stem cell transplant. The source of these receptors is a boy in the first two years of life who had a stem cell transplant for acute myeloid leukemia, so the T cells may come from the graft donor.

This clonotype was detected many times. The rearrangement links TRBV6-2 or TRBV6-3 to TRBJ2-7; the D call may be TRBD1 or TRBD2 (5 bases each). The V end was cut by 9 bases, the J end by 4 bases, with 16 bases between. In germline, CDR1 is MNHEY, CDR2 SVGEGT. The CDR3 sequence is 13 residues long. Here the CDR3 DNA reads TGTGCCAGAAACCCTGGCAGGGAGTACGAGCAGTACTTC. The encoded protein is CARNPGREYEQYF.

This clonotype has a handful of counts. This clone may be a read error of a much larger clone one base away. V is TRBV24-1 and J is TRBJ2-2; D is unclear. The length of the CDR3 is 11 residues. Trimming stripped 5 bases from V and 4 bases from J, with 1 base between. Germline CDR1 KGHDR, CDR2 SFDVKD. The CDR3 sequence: CATSVTGELFF. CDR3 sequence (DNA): TGTGCCACCAGTGTCACCGGGGAGCTGTTTTTT.

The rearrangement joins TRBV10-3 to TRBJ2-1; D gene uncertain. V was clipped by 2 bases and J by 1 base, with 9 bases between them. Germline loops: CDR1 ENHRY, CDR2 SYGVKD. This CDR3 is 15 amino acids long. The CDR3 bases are TGTGCCATCAGTGAGCGTTCCCTTTCCTACAATGAGCAGTTCTTC. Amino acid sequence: CAISERSLSYNEQFF.

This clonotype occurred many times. The DNA of the CDR3 is TGCAGTGCCCCAGTAGAGACCCAGTACTTC. Translating gives CSAPVETQYF. The J gene is TRBJ2-5, the V gene TRBV20-1; D gene unclear. This CDR3 spans 10 amino acids. The V end lost 6 bases, the J end lost 4 bases, and 6 bases lay between the germline ends. The germline gives CDR1 DFQATT, CDR2 SNEGSKA (reference sequence).

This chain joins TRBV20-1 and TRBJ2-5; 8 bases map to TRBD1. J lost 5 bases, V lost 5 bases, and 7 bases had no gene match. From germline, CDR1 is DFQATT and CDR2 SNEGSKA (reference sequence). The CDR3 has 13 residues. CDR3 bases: TGCAGTGCTGAGACAGGGGAGAGGGAGACCCAGTACTTC. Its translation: CSAETGERETQYF.

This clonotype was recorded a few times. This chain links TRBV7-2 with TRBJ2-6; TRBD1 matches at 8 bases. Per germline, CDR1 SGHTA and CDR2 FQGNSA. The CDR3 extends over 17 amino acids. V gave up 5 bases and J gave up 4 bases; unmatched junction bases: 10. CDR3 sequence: CASSLTGVRSGANVLTF. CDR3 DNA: TGTGCCAGCAGCCTGACAGGGGTTCGGTCGGGGGCCAACGTCCTGACTTTC. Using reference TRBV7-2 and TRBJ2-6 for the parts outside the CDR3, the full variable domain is GAGVSQSPSNKVTEKGKDVELRCDPISGHTALYWYRQSLGQGLEFLIYFQGNSAPDKSGLPSDRFSAERTGGSVSTLTIQRTQQEDSAVYLCASSLTGVRSGANVLTFGAGSRLTVL.

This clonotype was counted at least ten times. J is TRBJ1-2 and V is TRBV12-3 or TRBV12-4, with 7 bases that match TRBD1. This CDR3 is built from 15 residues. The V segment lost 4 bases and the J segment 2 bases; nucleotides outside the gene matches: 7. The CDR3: CASSSWGRGNYGYTF. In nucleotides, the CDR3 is TGTGCCAGCAGTTCATGGGGCAGGGGGAACTATGGCTACACCTTC.

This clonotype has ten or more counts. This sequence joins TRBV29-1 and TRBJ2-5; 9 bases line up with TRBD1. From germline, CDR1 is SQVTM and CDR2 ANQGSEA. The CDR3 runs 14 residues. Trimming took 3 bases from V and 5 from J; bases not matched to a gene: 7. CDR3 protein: CSVDGTGFLETQYF. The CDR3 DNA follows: TGCAGCGTTGATGGGACAGGGTTTTTGGAGACCCAGTACTTC.

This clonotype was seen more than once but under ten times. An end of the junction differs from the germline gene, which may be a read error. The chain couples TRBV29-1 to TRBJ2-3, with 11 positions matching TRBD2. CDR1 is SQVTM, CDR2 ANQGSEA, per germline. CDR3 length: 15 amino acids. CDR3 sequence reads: CSVEGNSGGADTQYF. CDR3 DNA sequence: TGCAGCGTAGAAGGGAATAGCGGGGGGGCTGATACGCAGTATTTT.

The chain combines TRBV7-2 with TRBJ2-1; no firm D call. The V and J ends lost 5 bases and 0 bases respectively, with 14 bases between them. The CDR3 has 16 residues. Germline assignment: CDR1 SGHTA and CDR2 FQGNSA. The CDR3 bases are TGTGCCAGCAGCCCAGAGGCCGGTGACTCCTACAATGAGCAGTTCTTC. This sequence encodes CASSPEAGDSYNEQFF. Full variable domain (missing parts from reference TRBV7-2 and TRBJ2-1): GAGVSQSPSNKVTEKGKDVELRCDPISGHTALYWYRQSLGQGLEFLIYFQGNSAPDKSGLPSDRFSAERTGGSVSTLTIQRTQQEDSAVYLCASSPEAGDSYNEQFFGPGTRLTVL.

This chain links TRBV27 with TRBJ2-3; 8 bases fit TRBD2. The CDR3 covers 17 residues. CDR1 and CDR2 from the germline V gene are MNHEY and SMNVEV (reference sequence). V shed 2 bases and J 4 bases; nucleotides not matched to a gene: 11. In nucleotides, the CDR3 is TGTGCCAGCAGTTTAGTAGGGACTAGTCTCTTTCCAGATACGCAGTATTTT. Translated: CASSLVGTSLFPDTQYF.

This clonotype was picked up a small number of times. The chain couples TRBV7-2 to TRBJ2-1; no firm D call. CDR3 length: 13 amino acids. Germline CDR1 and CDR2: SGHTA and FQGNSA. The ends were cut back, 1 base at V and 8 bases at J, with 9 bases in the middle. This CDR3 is CASSLGRNDEQFF. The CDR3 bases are TGTGCCAGCAGCTTAGGTCGCAACGATGAGCAGTTCTTC. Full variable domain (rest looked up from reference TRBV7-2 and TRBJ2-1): GAGVSQSPSNKVTEKGKDVELRCDPISGHTALYWYRQSLGQGLEFLIYFQGNSAPDKSGLPSDRFSAERTGGSVSTLTIQRTQQEDSAVYLCASSLGRNDEQFFGPGTRLTVL.

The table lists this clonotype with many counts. The chain's CDR3 is CSAVTSDFYEQYF. In nucleotides, the CDR3 is TGCAGTGCTGTGACTAGCGATTTCTACGAGCAGTACTTC. V usage is TRBV20-1 and J usage is TRBJ2-7, with TRBD2 matching 8 bases. The CDR3 runs to 13 residues. Trimming at V came to 5 bases and at J to 3 bases, leaving 6 bases not matched to a gene. Germline V gene sequence: CDR1 DFQATT, CDR2 SNEGSKA (reference sequence).

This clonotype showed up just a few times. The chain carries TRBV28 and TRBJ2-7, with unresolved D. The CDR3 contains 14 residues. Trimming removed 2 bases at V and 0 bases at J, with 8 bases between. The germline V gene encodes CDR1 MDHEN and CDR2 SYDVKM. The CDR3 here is CASSLQASSYEQYV. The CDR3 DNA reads TGTGCCAGCAGTTTACAGGCCAGCTCCTACGAGCAGTACGTC.

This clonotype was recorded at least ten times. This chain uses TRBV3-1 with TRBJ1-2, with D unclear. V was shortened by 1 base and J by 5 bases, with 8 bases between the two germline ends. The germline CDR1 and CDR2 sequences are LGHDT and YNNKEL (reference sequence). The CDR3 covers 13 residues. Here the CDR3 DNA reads TGTGCCAGCAGCCAAGGGAGGGTATATGGCTACACCTTC. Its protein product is CASSQGRVYGYTF.

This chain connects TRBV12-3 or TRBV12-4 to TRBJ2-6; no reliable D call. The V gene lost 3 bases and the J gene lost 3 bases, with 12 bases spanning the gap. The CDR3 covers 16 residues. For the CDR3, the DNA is TGTGCCAGCAGTTTCTTCGGTGGTCTTGGGGCCAACGTCCTGACTTTC. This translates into CASSFFGGLGANVLTF.

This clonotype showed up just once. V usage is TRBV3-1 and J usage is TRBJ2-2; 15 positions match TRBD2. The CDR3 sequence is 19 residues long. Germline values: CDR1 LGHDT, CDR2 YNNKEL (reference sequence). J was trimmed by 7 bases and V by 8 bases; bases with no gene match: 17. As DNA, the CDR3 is TGTGCCAGCTGCCCAAGGACTAGCGGGGGGGCAGGGATTGGCGGGGAGCTGTTTTTT. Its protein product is CASCPRTSGGAGIGGELFF.

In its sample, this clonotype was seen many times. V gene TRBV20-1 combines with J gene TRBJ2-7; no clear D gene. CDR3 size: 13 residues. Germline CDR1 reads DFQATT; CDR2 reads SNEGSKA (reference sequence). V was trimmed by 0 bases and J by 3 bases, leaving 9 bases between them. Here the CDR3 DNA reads TGCAGTGCTAGAGATCTAGTCAGCTACGAGCAGTACGTC. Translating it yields CSARDLVSYEQYV.

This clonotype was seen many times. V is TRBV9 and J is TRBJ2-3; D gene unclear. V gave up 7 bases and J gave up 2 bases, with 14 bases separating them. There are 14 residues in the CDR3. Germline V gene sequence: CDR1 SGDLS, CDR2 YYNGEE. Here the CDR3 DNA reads TGTGCCAGCTCGGAAAGCGTCTTCACAGATACGCAGTATTTT. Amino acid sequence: CASSESVFTDTQYF.

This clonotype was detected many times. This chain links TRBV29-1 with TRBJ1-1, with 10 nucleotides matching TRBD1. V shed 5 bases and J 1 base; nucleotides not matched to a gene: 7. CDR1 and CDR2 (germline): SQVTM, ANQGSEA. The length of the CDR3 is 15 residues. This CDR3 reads CSVSRQGARNTEAFF. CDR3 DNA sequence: TGCAGCGTTTCGAGACAGGGGGCAAGGAACACTGAAGCTTTCTTT. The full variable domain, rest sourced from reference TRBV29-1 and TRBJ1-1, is SAVISQKPSRDICQRGTSLTIQCQVDSQVTMMFWYRQQPGQSLTLIATANQGSEATYESGFVIDKFPISRPNLTFSTLTVSNMSPEDSSIYLCSVSRQGARNTEAFFGQGTRLTVV.

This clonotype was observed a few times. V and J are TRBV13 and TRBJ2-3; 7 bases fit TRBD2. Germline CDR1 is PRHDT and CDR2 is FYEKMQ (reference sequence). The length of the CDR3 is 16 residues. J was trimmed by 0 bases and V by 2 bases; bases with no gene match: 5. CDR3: CASSLLSGGSTDTQYF. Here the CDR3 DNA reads TGTGCCAGCAGCTTATTGTCCGGGGGGAGCACAGATACGCAGTATTTT.

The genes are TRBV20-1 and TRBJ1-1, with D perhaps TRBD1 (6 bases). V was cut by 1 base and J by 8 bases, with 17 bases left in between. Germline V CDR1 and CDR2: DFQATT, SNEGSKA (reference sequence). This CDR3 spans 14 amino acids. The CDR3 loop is CSARATQGLAEAFF. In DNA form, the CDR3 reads TGCAGTGCTAGAGCTACACAGGGATTGGCCGAAGCTTTCTTT.

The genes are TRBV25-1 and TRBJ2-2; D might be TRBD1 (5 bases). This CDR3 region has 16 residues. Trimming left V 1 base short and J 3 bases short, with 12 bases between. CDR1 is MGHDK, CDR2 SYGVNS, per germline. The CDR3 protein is CASSEWKPGHTGELFF. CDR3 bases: TGTGCCAGCAGTGAATGGAAGCCAGGGCACACCGGGGAGCTGTTTTTT.

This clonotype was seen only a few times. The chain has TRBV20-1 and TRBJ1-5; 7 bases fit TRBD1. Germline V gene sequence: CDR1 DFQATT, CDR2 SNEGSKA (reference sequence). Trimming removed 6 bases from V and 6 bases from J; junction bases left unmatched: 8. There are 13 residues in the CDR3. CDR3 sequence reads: CSAAARQGQPQHF. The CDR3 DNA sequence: TGCAGTGCCGCCGCACGACAGGGTCAGCCCCAGCATTTT.

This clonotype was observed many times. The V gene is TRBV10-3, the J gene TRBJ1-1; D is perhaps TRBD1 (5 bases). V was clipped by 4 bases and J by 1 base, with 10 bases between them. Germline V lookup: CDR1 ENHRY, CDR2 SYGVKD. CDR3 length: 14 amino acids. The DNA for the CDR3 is TGTGCCATCAGTGGCGGACATAGGAACACTGAAGCTTTCTTT. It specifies CAISGGHRNTEAFF.

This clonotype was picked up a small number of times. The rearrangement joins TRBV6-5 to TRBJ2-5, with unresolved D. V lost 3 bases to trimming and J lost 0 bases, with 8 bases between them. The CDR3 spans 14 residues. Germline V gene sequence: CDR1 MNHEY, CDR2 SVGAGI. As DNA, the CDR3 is TGTGCCAGCAGTTATTCGAGAAACCAAGAGACCCAGTACTTC. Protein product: CASSYSRNQETQYF.

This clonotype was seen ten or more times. In DNA, the CDR3 is TGCAGTGCTACTAGGGGGCTAGTCTCTGGAAACACCATATATTTT. Its translation is CSATRGLVSGNTIYF. The chain has TRBV20-1 and TRBJ1-3, with 7 bases aligning to TRBD1. Germline V CDR1 and CDR2: DFQATT, SNEGSKA (reference sequence). The CDR3 contains 15 residues. V dropped 4 bases and J dropped 0; count of bases not matched to a gene: 6.

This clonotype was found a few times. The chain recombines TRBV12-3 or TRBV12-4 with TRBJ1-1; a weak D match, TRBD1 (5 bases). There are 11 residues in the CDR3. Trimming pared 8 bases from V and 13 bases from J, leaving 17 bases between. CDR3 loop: CASVTGGNHFF. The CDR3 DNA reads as TGTGCCAGCGTTACGGGGGGGAATCATTTCTTT.

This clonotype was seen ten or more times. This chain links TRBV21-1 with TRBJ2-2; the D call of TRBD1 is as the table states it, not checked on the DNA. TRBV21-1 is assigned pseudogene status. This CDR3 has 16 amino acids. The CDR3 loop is CASSNDREGDTGELFF. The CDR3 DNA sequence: TGTGCCAGCAGCAACGACAGGGAGGGCGACACCGGGGAGCTGTTTTTT.

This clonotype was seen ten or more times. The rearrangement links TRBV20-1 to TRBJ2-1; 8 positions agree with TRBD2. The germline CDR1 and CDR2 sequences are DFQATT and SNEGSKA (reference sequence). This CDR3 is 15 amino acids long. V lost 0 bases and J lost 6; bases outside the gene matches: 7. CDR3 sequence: CSARDTGGPVNEQFF. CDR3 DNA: TGCAGTGCTAGAGATACGGGGGGGCCCGTCAATGAGCAGTTCTTC.

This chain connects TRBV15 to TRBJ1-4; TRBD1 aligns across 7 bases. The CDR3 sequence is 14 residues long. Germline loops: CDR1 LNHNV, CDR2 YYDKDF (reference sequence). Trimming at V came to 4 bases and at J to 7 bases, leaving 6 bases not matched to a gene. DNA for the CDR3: TGTGCCACCAGCATGAACAGACAGGGTGAAAAACTGTTTTTT. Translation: CATSMNRQGEKLFF.